This T cell receptor beta chain was obtained from a study of blood T cell repertoires in COVID-19. At the level of the study: COVID-19 samples collected from the United States, Italy and Spain covered acute and convalescent phases. PBMCs, B-cell-depleted T cells, or T cells provided the cDNA or gDNA that made up the material.

The junction had 11 bases not matched to a gene; V was cut back by 0 bases and J by 4 bases. Germline V lookup: CDR1 SEHNR, CDR2 FQNEAQ (reference sequence). The CDR3 totals 18 residues. Per the original data handling: Scientists estimated how many nucleated cells there were by amplifying reference gene primers. Repertoires were generated with immunoSEQ multiplex PCR, while TCRdb's copy carries only in-frame clones and drops some. That table supplies the V and J calls and clone size; D and trimming were determined from the DNA. The sample lists 150,000 to 200,000 clones, 90% to 95% occurring once. The chain recombines TRBV7-9 with TRBJ2-2; 7 positions match TRBD2. This TCR came from a man in his fifties or sixties with acute or convalescent COVID-19. What was sequenced was peripheral blood. The CDR3 spells CASSLAGSTGGGTGELFF. The CDR3 DNA is TGTGCCAGCAGCTTAGCGGGGAGTACGGGAGGAGGCACCGGGGAGCTGTTTTTT.